The T cell receptor beta chain described here comes from a study of blood T cell repertoires in COVID-19 (dated by TCRdb to 2019 to 2021). For the study in its entirety: Samples covering the acute and convalescent phases of COVID-19 were provided by collaborators in the United States, Italy and Spain. The prospective study material was composed of cDNA or gDNA derived from T cells, B-cell-depleted T cells, or PBMCs. Samples came from the ongoing ImmuneRACE study (first 160 participants) plus 1,254 subjects from 6 global collaborators. The dataset comprised deeply sampled blood TCRbeta repertoires from subjects exposed to, actively infected with, or recovered from COVID-19. HLA class I and class II types, where available, came from metadata supplied by the sample provider rather than from assay-based typing. Nearly every sample came with metadata listing a de-identified subject ID, COVID-19 status, age in years and sex. The repertoires were made available in a free public database intended to serve as a resource for research on the immune response to SARS-CoV-2. Overall study outcomes, separate from this receptor: The amount of clinical and demographic metadata varied by source and participant and was provided uncurated.

With respect to this clone: Its specific antigen is unknown. Base qualities were left out, and no much larger clone turns up one base away.

TCRbeta CDR3 regions were amplified from genomic DNA using the immunoSEQ Assay, a bias-controlled multiplex PCR. Turning to the authors' computational methods: Within the assay, amplification of reference gene primers was used to estimate how many nucleated cells each sample contained. To quantify the absolute abundance of each unique TCRbeta CDR3 rearrangement, sequence reads were collapsed and filtered. For each sample, productive Simpson clonality was calculated as the square root of Simpson's diversity index across productive rearrangements. TCRdb stores this immuneACCESS table with in-frame sequences only. Part of the clones is absent; in the studies checked, under half of the shortfall reflects unresolved V genes, and no reason is known for the rest. That table gives V, J and clone size, and the DNA gave D and trimming. A total of around 300,000 clones appear in this sample, around 86% of them only once. The ten most abundant clones make up less than 2% of the sample.

Participants in the prospective study were enrolled through a virtual design, were aged roughly 18 to 90 years, and lived in under 25 United States geographic areas. To assign participants to cohorts, the prospective study relied on clinical history that participants themselves reported in a screening survey and a study questionnaire. Recovered participants in ImmuneRACE Cohort 3 were defined as having two consecutive negative NP/OP PCR tests, clearance from a healthcare professional, or resolution of symptoms. Each participant in the prospective study had whole blood, serum and a nasopharyngeal or oropharyngeal swab collected by mobile phlebotomists. Participants in the prospective study had the option to provide additional blood draws and questionnaires over a 2-month period. Before DNA extraction, prospective study blood samples were shipped either frozen or at room temperature. The TCR was taken from a woman aged 40-49 years who had recovered from COVID-19. The sample consisted of PBMCs or T cells enriched from blood (not recorded which).

The base sequence is TGTGCCAGCAGCCACGGGACAGTCAAGAGGACTGAAGCTTTCTTT. It specifies CASSHGTVKRTEAFF. The rearranged chain carries TRBV4-2 and TRBJ1-1, and 7 junctional nucleotides match TRBD1. Based on the germline V gene, the CDR1 and CDR2 sequences are LGHNA and YNFKEQ. Counted from cysteine to phenylalanine, this CDR3 has 15 amino acids. Only CDR3 DNA is held: 45 bases, read in frame from base 1. Here V drops 3 bases and J drops 5 bases, and the junction holds 9 bases not matched to any gene.